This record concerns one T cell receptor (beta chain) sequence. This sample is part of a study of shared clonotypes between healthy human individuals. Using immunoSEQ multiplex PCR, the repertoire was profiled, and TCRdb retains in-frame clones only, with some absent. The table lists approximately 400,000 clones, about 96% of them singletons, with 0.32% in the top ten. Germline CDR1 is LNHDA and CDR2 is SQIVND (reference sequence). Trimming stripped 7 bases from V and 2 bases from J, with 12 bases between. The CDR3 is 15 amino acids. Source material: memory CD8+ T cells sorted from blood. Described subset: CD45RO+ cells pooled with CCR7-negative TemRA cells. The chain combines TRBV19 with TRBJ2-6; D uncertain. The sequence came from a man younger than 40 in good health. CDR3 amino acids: CASKLRVAGANVLTF. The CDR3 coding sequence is TGTGCCAGTAAGCTTAGGGTCGCTGGGGCCAACGTCCTGACTTTC.